The rows below give T cell receptor beta chains drawn from one sample of a study of tumor-infiltrating lymphocytes in primary liver carcinoma. TCRdb analysed the multiplex PCR reads with MiXCR anew, one entry per CDR3 protein. In the table there are about 48,000 distinct CDR3 sequences, about 80% of which are singletons. The sample taken for sequencing was liver tumor tissue from sampling region 3. The receptor set was obtained from a man between 35 and 55 years old with primary liver carcinoma and hepatitis B virus infection. Both conserved end residues are part of each CDR3. The order of the fields is J gene, V gene, clone size, D gene, CDR3 protein, CDR3 DNA. D genes are given only for firm matches. Where a row states a size, it is once, few, many or the class of an expanded clone; other rows omit it.

J gene: TRBJ2-1; V gene: TRBV29-1; clone size: .; D gene: .; CDR3 protein: CSVDDSRPPYNERLF; CDR3 DNA: TGCAGCGTTGACGACTCCCGGCCCCCTTACAATGAGCGGTTATTC
J gene: TRBJ2-3; V gene: TRBV29-1; clone size: .; D gene: .; CDR3 protein: CSAPRISGITDTQYF; CDR3 DNA: TGCAGCGCTCCTCGAATTAGCGGTATTACAGATACGCAATATTTT
J gene: TRBJ2-1; V gene: TRBV11-2; clone size: once; D gene: .; CDR3 protein: CASNLDIGLTMGEQFF; CDR3 DNA: TGTGCCAGCAACTTGGATATCGGACTAACCATGGGTGAGCAATTCTTC
J gene: TRBJ1-6; V gene: TRBV6-6; clone size: many; D gene: .; CDR3 protein: CASTYGGRDSPLHF; CDR3 DNA: TGTGCCAGCACCTATGGGGGTCGAGATTCACCCCTCCACTTT
J gene: TRBJ2-3; V gene: TRBV6-5; clone size: many; D gene: .; CDR3 protein: CASSSAGSTDTQYF; CDR3 DNA: TGTGCCAGCAGTTCTGCGGGGAGCACAGATACGCAGTATTTT
J gene: TRBJ2-1; V gene: TRBV5-4; clone size: .; D gene: .; CDR3 protein: CASSSGIVGRTEQFF; CDR3 DNA: TGTGCCAGCAGCTCGGGGATAGTGGGGAGAACTGAGCAGTTCTTC
J gene: TRBJ2-1; V gene: TRBV7-9; clone size: many; D gene: .; CDR3 protein: CASSYRDNSYNEQFF; CDR3 DNA: TGTGCCAGCAGCTACCGGGACAACTCCTACAATGAGCAGTTCTTC
J gene: TRBJ2-1; V gene: TRBV13; clone size: .; D gene: .; CDR3 protein: CASSPLFSTSYKGQFF; CDR3 DNA: TGTGCCAGCAGCCCTCTCTTCAGTACTTCCTACAAAGGGCAGTTCTTC
J gene: TRBJ2-3; V gene: TRBV12-3/TRBV12-4; clone size: .; D gene: .; CDR3 protein: CASSLSSQFGDTQYF; CDR3 DNA: TGTGCCAGCAGTCTATCTAGTCAGTTCGGAGATACGCAGTATTTT
J gene: TRBJ2-7; V gene: TRBV6-5; clone size: .; D gene: .; CDR3 protein: CVSSPNPLGNEQYF; CDR3 DNA: TGTGTCAGCTCGCCCAACCCCCTGGGGAACGAGCAGTACTTC
J gene: TRBJ2-7; V gene: TRBV12-3/TRBV12-4; clone size: once; D gene: .; CDR3 protein: CANSPPAVSYEQYF; CDR3 DNA: TGTGCCAACAGTCCCCCAGCGGTGTCCTACGAGCAGTACTTC
J gene: TRBJ2-3; V gene: TRBV11-2; clone size: .; D gene: TRBD2; CDR3 protein: CAISLITSGRAGRDSQYF; CDR3 DNA: TGTGCCATCAGCTTAATTACTAGCGGGAGGGCGGGGCGAGATTCGCAGTATTTT
J gene: TRBJ2-6; V gene: TRBV19; clone size: few; D gene: .; CDR3 protein: CASGAGTVSGANVLTF; CDR3 DNA: TGTGCCAGTGGGGCAGGAACTGTCTCTGGGGCCAACGTCCTGACTTTC
J gene: TRBJ2-1; V gene: TRBV7-8; clone size: .; D gene: TRBD1; CDR3 protein: CASVGQDCDEQFF; CDR3 DNA: TGTGCCAGCGTGGGACAGGACTGTGATGAGCAGTTCTTC
J gene: TRBJ2-2; V gene: TRBV6-6; clone size: .; D gene: .; CDR3 protein: CARRGVGELFF; CDR3 DNA: TGTGCCAGGCGGGGCGTCGGGGAACTGTTTTTT
J gene: TRBJ2-5; V gene: TRBV4-2; clone size: few; D gene: TRBD2; CDR3 protein: CVSGQDWGLAVETQYF; CDR3 DNA: TGTGTCAGCGGCCAAGATTGGGGACTAGCCGTAGAGACCCAGTACTTC
J gene: TRBJ2-7; V gene: TRBV10-2; clone size: .; D gene: .; CDR3 protein: CSNSEDVDLYEKYF; CDR3 DNA: TGCTCCAACAGTGAGGATGTCGACCTCTACGAGAAGTACTTC